This TCR beta chain appears in the sequencing data of a study of T cell repertoires in cytomegalovirus infection. Across the whole study: Indications came from public TCR beta signatures; they pointed to CMV infection and to a matching HLA type. Overall study results and limits: CMV carriers having the relevant HLA were flagged by cumulative public TCR beta family frequency. HLA-C-restricted CMV clonotypes gave the most frequent clonotype in two of eight donors.

This clonotype was counted a few times. Its antigen is still unknown. The CDR3 totals 13 residues. Germline V gene data show CDR1 as SGHRS and CDR2 as YFSETQ. V dropped 0 bases and J dropped 2 bases, with 5 bases sitting between them. Each CDR3 protein gets one entry after TCRdb re-called the reads with MiXCR. Of tens of thousands of distinct CDR3 sequences in the sample, about 20% were seen once. The rearrangement uses TRBV5-1 and TRBJ2-5; no reliable D call. The clonotype originates from a human donor in good health (CMV status not recorded). Some clones in this sample may be carry-over from other donors' samples. Specimen: PBMCs, sequenced either directly or after in vitro stimulation (not recorded which). CDR3 in amino acids: CASSLDRQETQYF. In nucleotides, the CDR3 is TGCGCCAGCAGCTTGGACAGACAAGAGACCCAGTACTTC.